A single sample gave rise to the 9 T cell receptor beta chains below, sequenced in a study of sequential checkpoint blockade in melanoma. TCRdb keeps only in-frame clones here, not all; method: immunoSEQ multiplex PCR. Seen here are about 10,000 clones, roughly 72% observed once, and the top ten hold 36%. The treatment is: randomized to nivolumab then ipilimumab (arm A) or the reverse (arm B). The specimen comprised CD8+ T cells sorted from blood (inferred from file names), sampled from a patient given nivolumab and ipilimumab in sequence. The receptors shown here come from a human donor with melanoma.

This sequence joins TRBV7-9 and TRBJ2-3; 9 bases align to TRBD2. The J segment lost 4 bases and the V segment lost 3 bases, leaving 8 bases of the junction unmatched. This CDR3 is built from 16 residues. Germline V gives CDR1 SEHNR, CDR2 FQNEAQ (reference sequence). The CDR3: CASSFGAGGRADTQYF. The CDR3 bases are TGTGCCAGCAGCTTTGGAGCGGGGGGACGGGCAGATACGCAGTATTTT.

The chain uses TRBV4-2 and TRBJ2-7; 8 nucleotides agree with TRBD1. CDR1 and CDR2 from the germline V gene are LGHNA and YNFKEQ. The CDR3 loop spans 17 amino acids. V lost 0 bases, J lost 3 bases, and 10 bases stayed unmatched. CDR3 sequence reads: CASSQEYSDRDRYEQYF. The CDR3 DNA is TGTGCCAGCAGCCAAGAGTATTCGGACAGGGACCGCTACGAGCAGTACTTC.

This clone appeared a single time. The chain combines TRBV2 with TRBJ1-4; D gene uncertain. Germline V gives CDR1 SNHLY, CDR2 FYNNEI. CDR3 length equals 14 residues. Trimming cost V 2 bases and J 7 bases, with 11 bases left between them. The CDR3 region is CASSELWSSEKLFF. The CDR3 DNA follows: TGTGCCAGCAGTGAACTCTGGAGTAGTGAAAAACTGTTTTTT.

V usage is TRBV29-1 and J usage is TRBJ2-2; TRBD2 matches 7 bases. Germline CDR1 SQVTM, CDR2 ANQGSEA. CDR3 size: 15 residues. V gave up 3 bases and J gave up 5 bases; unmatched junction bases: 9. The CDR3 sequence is CSVDGEGFGTGELFF. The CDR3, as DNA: TGCAGCGTTGATGGGGAGGGTTTCGGTACCGGGGAGCTGTTTTTT.

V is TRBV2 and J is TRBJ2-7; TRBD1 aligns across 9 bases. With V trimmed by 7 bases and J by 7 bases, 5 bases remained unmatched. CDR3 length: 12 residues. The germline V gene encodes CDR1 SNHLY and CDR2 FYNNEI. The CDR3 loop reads CASTTGGYEQYF. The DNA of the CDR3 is TGTGCCAGCACTACAGGGGGCTATGAGCAGTACTTC. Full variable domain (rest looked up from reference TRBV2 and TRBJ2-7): EPEVTQTPSHQVTQMGQEVILRCVPISNHLYFYWYRQILGQKVEFLVSFYNNEISEKSEIFDDQFSVERPDGSNFTLKIRSTKLEDSAMYFCASTTGGYEQYFGPGTRLTVT.

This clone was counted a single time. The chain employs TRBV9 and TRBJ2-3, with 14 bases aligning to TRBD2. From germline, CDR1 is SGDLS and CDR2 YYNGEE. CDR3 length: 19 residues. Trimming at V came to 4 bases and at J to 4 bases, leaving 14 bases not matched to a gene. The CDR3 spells CASSSGGLGLAGDADTQYF. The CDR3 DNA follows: TGTGCCAGCAGCTCAGGGGGGTTGGGACTAGCGGGAGATGCAGATACGCAGTATTTT.

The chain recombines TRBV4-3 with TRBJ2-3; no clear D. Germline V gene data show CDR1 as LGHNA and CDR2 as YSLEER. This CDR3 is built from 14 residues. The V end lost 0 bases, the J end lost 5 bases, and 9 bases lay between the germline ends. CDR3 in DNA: TGCGCCAGCAGCCAAGAGACATATGGAGATACGCAGTATTTT. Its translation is CASSQETYGDTQYF.

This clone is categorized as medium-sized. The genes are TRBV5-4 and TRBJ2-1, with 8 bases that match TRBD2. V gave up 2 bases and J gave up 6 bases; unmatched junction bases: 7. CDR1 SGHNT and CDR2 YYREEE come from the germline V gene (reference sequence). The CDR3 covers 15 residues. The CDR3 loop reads CASSFKRERGNEQFF. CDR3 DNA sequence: TGTGCCAGCAGCTTCAAGCGGGAGAGAGGCAATGAGCAGTTCTTC.

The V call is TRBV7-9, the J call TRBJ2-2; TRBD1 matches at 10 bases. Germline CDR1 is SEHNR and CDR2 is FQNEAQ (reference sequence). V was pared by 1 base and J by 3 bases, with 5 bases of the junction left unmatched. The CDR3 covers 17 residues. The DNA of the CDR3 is TGTGCCAGCAGCTTAGGAGGACAGGGGGTTGACACCGGGGAGCTGTTTTTT. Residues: CASSLGGQGVDTGELFF.